Sequencing of this T cell receptor (beta chain) was carried out in a study of OX40 agonist ivuxolimab in advanced cancers. Notes on the research overall: Ivuxolimab was an agonistic, fully human IgG2 monoclonal antibody directed against OX40 (CD134), a costimulatory receptor. Intravenous ivuxolimab was administered to patients every 2 weeks at six dose levels: 0.01, 0.1, 0.3, 1.5, 3 and 10 mg/kg. The paper describes the monotherapy dose-escalation part (N of about 57 patients) of the phase I trial of ivuxolimab. Of the roughly 50 dose-escalation patients, hepatocellular carcinoma was present in about 19, melanoma in approximately 15, renal cell carcinoma in 9 and head and neck cancer in 9. Peripheral TCRbeta sequencing aimed to test whether ivuxolimab altered TCR sequence diversity and caused clonal T-cell expansion. A male proportion of roughly 85% and a mean age of approximately 62 years, ranging from about 20 to 85, were recorded for the dose-escalation cohort. Prior anti-PD-1, anti-PD-L1 or anti-CTLA-4 therapy was permitted, and checkpoint inhibitors had been received by less than 45% of dose-escalation patients. Partial responses occurred in three dose-escalation patients, of whom one had hepatocellular carcinoma and two had cutaneous melanoma.

The CDR3 numbers 15 residues from cysteine through phenylalanine. Here the CDR3 DNA is all that survives: 45 bases in frame from base 1. V trim: 2 bases; J trim: 5 bases; unmatched bases: 3. Per the germline V gene, KGHSH is the CDR1 and LQKENI is the CDR2. Study-level results and caveats: At doses of 0.1 to 3.0 mg/kg, clonal expansion of both CD4+ and CD8+ blood T cells was observed from baseline to week 6. On average, CD8+ T cells showed more expanded clones than CD4+ T cells after ivuxolimab. Antigen specificity was not determined for the clonally expanded peripheral T cells. In the 0.1-3.0 mg/kg groups, partial responders were among the patients with the lowest normalized peripheral clonal expansion, particularly in CD8+ T cells. Low levels of normalized T-cell clonal expansion were also seen in some patients who did not respond.

Patients with autoimmune disease history or receiving systemic immunosuppression were excluded from the trial. Peripheral blood for TCR sequencing was drawn from every dose cohort at baseline, at cycle 4 day 1 and at cycle 7 day 1. The samples were drawn from a first-in-human, open-label, multicenter phase I dose-escalation trial of ivuxolimab. Adults with locally advanced or metastatic melanoma, renal cell, hepatocellular, or head and neck squamous cell carcinoma were enrolled in the trial. Before TCR sequencing, CD4+ T cells and CD8+ T cells from peripheral blood were sorted into separate populations. Genomic DNA was extracted from sorted cells for sequencing of the TCRbeta CDR3 region. TCRbeta CDR3 regions were sequenced using the immunoSEQ Assay. TCRdb holds this immuneACCESS table with in-frame rearrangements only. Some clones are missing; in checked studies, unresolved V genes explain under half, and the rest has no known cause. The sample contains roughly 96,000 clones, more than 80% of them found a single time. The top ten clones comprise about 6% of the sample.

This clone has only a few counts. The antigen it binds to is not known. One base away there is no much larger clone; base qualities are not given. The sample in question was CD4+ or CD8+ T cells sorted from blood, obtained in a trial of the OX40 agonist ivuxolimab. This TCR was sampled from an adult with an advanced solid tumor such as melanoma, head and neck, liver or kidney cancer. The V gene is TRBV18 and the J gene is TRBJ1-5; 10 junctional bases match TRBD1. The CDR3 corresponds to CASSPGTGEYQPQHF. The nucleotide sequence is TGTGCCAGCTCACCAGGGACAGGGGAATATCAGCCCCAGCATTTT.